Listed below are T cell receptor beta chains from one sample, sequenced in a study of Graves' ophthalmopathy and Graves' hyperthyroidism. TCRdb called the multiplex PCR reads again in MiXCR, with one record for every CDR3 protein. Here the sample spans almost 750,000 distinct CDR3 sequences, 40% being singletons. The sample was peripheral blood. The receptors here all came from an adult man with Graves' ophthalmopathy. The CDR3 runs from the conserved cysteine through the conserved F or W. Each record gives: V gene, J gene, clone size, CDR3 protein. Clone sizes are given selectively: once, few, many, or a class where the clone is expanded.

TRBV2	TRBJ2-6	.	CASSPGTGASGANVLTF
TRBV10-3	TRBJ1-4	once	CAISSGQGGEKLFF
TRBV5-6	TRBJ2-5	few	CASSFRTGQTQETQYF
TRBV19	TRBJ1-5	many	CASSLVGGDQPQHF
TRBV29-1	TRBJ1-2	many	CSVETARLKDGYTF
TRBV29-1	TRBJ1-4	many	CSVEAGASIEGEKLFF
TRBV30	TRBJ1-3	.	CAWSPRLISGNTIYF
TRBV6-5	TRBJ2-5	.	CASSLDTGGEETQYF
TRBV27	TRBJ2-5	.	CASSPRSSQETQYF
TRBV2	TRBJ2-2	.	CASSPDSLANTGELFF
TRBV20-1	TRBJ2-7	few	CSARVMREQYF
TRBV20-1	TRBJ1-1	.	CSALSGTETSNTEAFF
TRBV29-1	TRBJ2-5	.	CSVLGGADETQYF
TRBV5-8	TRBJ2-7	.	CASSQLTDYEQYF
TRBV29-1	TRBJ2-5	.	CSAASTGLQETQYF
TRBV25-1	TRBJ2-2	.	CASSPSRGEWSGELFF
TRBV20-1	TRBJ2-5	.	CSARASRGGLQETQYF
TRBV7-4	TRBJ2-2	once	CASRRDRGWGELFF
TRBV12-3/TRBV12-4	TRBJ1-5	many	CASTIWGQGGNQPQHF
TRBV12-3/TRBV12-4	TRBJ2-5	.	CASSFYGRQETQYF
TRBV7-9	TRBJ2-5	.	CASSLAGVTETQYF
TRBV7-9	TRBJ2-2	few	CASSQDGGANTGELFF
TRBV19	TRBJ1-1	.	CASSSGDYTEAFF
TRBV7-2	TRBJ2-5	once	CASSAWDRGRYQPQYF
TRBV12-3/TRBV12-4	TRBJ2-2	many	CASTPERELFF
TRBV7-9	TRBJ1-6	many	CASSSRAGSPLHF
TRBV11-2	TRBJ2-2	.	CASILNRGSNTGELFF
TRBV2	TRBJ1-6	few	CASSPRRDSPLHF
TRBV7-9	TRBJ1-5	.	CASSLGPTREQPQHF
TRBV29-1	TRBJ1-1	many	CSVRTGPLNTEAFF
TRBV2	TRBJ2-3	.	CASSEAQGSADTQYF
TRBV25-1	TRBJ2-6	.	CASSRSRDRASGANVLTF
TRBV7-2	TRBJ2-7	.	CASRRTGNSYEQYF